The sequence of this T cell receptor beta chain was determined in a study of CD8 T cells in seronegative destructive rheumatoid arthritis (dated by TCRdb to the early 2020s). Describing the broader study: At the time of sampling, biological drugs were being given to most of the eight CND-RA patients. Peripheral CD8+ TCRbeta repertoires of CCP-negative destructive rheumatoid arthritis (CND-RA) patients were compared with newly diagnosed seropositive RA, seronegative RA and healthy controls. Rather than undergoing new sequencing, the seropositive RA, seronegative RA and healthy control comparison cohorts were drawn from an earlier published TCRbeta dataset.

Spanning cysteine to phenylalanine, the CDR3 consists of 13 amino acids. CDR3 DNA is the only sequence kept; it has 39 bases, read in frame from the first base. At the junction V is shortened by 5 bases and J by 7 bases, with 15 bases in between. In the germline V gene (reference sequence), CDR1 corresponds to LNHDA and CDR2 to SQIVND. The table lists this clone with a count of one. Its antigen target is currently unknown. Base qualities are not at hand, and no much larger clone is one base apart. TCRbeta sequencing used genomic DNA from CD8+ cells, following the manufacturer's instructions. TCRbeta sequencing used the immunoSEQ assay and was run at a genomics technology centre in Finland. The paper's data handling went like this. Clonotype tables produced by the immunoSEQ preprocessing pipeline were converted into VDJtools format, and non-productive clonotypes were filtered out. Samples below 10,000 reads were excluded and the rest subsampled to 10,000 reads; most of the eight CND-RA samples passed. The VDJtools CalcDiversityStats function was applied to data subsampled to 10,000 reads to calculate Shannon-Wiener, Simpson and clonality indices. To infer antigen specificity, non-singleton TCRbeta clonotypes were hard-matched against VDJdb, meaning no mismatches were allowed. CDR3 sequences that differed by a single amino acid (Hamming distance 1) were grouped into clusters that potentially share antigen targets. After each group was resampled to six samples, one-sided Fisher's exact tests checked public clonotypes for group enrichment, with the whole procedure repeated ten times. TCRdb mirrors the immuneACCESS table, restricted to in-frame sequences. Some clones are absent from its copies; in checked studies, under half trace to an unresolved V gene, and the reason for the others is unknown. That table is the source of V, J and clone size, and D and trimming were worked out from the DNA. The sample yields 10,000 to 15,000 clones; around 83% were counted once. Jointly, the top ten make up about a quarter of the sample.

CND-RA patients tested negative on the clinical CCP2 antibody test, and even with active therapy their joint destruction kept progressing. Every CND-RA patient had failed conventional anti-rheumatic therapy and showed typical joint destruction in the wrists and ankles. Instead of being sampled at diagnosis, CND-RA patients were sampled after long disease histories, which in several cases spanned decades. About 50 millilitres of EDTA-anticoagulated peripheral blood were collected from each patient. Ficoll-Paque PLUS density gradient separation was used to isolate peripheral blood mononuclear cells. AutoMACS magnetic bead positive selection was used to isolate CD8+ cells from fresh or cryopreserved PBMCs, and purity was verified by flow cytometry. Nucleospin Tissue or Tissue XS kits were used to extract genomic DNA, which was then quantified on a Qubit 2.0 fluorometer. Overall study results and their limits: Because no diagnostic samples were available, the TCR repertoire differences may partly reflect poor disease control over the years rather than being present at onset. The small size of the CND-RA cohort was noted as a limitation of the study. More CMV-reactive and fewer influenza A-reactive CD8+ TCRbeta sequences were observed in CND-RA repertoires than in controls and other RA subtypes. CND-RA patients appeared to carry a distinct set of enriched public clonotypes, which the authors read as support for a separate disease subset. Across the 120,000 or so clonotypes tested, no public clonotype enrichment was retained after Benjamini-Hochberg correction. Once age was adjusted for, the CD8+ TCRbeta repertoires of CND-RA patients appeared less diverse and more clonal than the repertoires of other RA subtypes.

The sequence links TRBV19 to TRBJ2-7; the best D guess is TRBD2, with 5 bases matching. The sequencing sample was made of CD8+ T cells from blood. The source is a woman in her thirties or forties with seronegative destructive rheumatoid arthritis. In nucleotides, the sequence is TGTGCCAGTAGTGGATTATTCGGGGAGGAGCAGTACTTC. Translated, this gives CASSGLFGEEQYF.